This T cell receptor (beta chain) originates from a study of shared clonotypes between healthy human individuals (TCRdb year 2020). Context from the whole study: The cohort included three men and a couple of women between 18 and 49 years of age. For each donor, CD4 naive and CD4 memory were each given three plates, CD8 naive was given two plates, and CD8 memory was given one plate. To estimate repertoire size and how much clonotype sharing occurs between individuals, the study deeply sequenced the blood TCR repertoires of roughly 5 healthy adults. To increase sequencing depth and limit assay-specific biases, TCR repertoire library preparation and sequencing were carried out by different laboratories using diverse techniques. Between about 0.8 and 9 billion PBMCs per donor were obtained by leukapheresis. Findings and caveats that apply to the study as a whole: Sampling was restricted to blood, and TCR repertoires in tissues likely differ from the TCR repertoires found in blood. Clonotypes shared by all four sorted-subset donors showed higher generation probabilities than non-shared clonotypes. About 5% of naive CD4, 3.5% of naive CD8, about 2.1% of memory CD4, and approximately 0.39% of memory CD8 clonotypes were shared across several donors. The small number of donors limited the genetic and exposure-history diversity represented. Even with the large sequencing depth, rarefaction of the sorted-subset datasets indicated that sequencing was incomplete. Pairwise subsampling indicated that sequencing depth was expected to affect the degree of clonotype sharing among donors. Estimated clonotype richness was generally larger for naive than for memory subsets.

Notes on this clone: Its antigen remains unidentified. Per-base quality was not reported, and no clone a single base away is much larger than it.

TCR CDR3 regions were amplified from genomic DNA by multiplex PCR using the deep immunoSEQ assay. Extracted genomic DNA from each cell subset was spread evenly across all wells of several immunoSEQ 96-well plates, with each plate serving as a replicate. For sorted subsets, around 200 ng genomic DNA, equal to about 30,000 T cell genomes, was loaded into each replicate PCR. Purified libraries were measured with a Qubit 3.0 fluorometer, size-checked on a Bioanalyzer 2100, and measured again with the KAPA Library Quantification kit. Each immunoSEQ 96-well plate was sequenced on its own single-read 150-cycle Illumina NextSeq 550 flow cell. Regarding the original processing steps: Because only junctional sequences without quality scores were contained in the immunoSEQ output, filtering matching that applied to full-length reads could not be performed. To assign V/J genes and CDR3, sequences were annotated using PyIR, a Python wrapper for IgBLAST v1.9, with IMGT germline references. Any read was removed if the V/J assignment was weak (E-value above 1e-6), the CDR3 was missing, or the read contained stop codons, out-of-frame junctions, or ambiguous translated residues. V3J clonotypes were defined as sequences sharing an identical inferred V gene, J gene, and CDR3 amino acid sequence. To compute the percentage overlap between repertoires, the number of shared unique clonotypes was divided by the size of the smaller repertoire. Three approaches were used to assess repertoire richness: RTK rarefaction, the Chao1 estimator, and Recon v2.1 estimates of unobserved clonotypes. Generation probabilities for all TCRbeta clonotypes obtained by the gDNA method from several donors were computed using OLGA. The table comes from immuneACCESS by way of TCRdb, which keeps in-frame sequences with V and J called. Part of the clones is missing from these tables; in studies checked, under half for an unresolved V gene and the rest for unknown reasons. V, J and clone size are those of that table, while D and trimming were read from the DNA. The sample profile shows 1.4 million to 1.5 million clones; approximately 96% of them were found once. The top ten clonotypes cover about 1% of the sample.

The donors were healthy, HIV-negative adults who had no recently reported acute infections or vaccinations. All donors were Caucasian adults living in Nashville, Tennessee, USA. CD4+ T cells were enriched by magnetic negative selection, after which naive cells were positively selected on CD45RA and the negative fraction was taken as the memory subset. Blood was collected by leukapheresis, and PBMCs were isolated by Ficoll-Histopaque density gradient centrifugation and then cryopreserved in liquid nitrogen vapor phase. Analytical flow cytometry was used to check the purity and quantity of each magnetically sorted T cell population. Genomic DNA was isolated from every sorted fraction and measured by UV absorbance on a Nanodrop 2000c. Looking up the germline V gene (reference sequence) yields CDR1 SGHNT and CDR2 YYREEE. From the cysteine through the phenylalanine, the CDR3 covers 15 amino acids. CDR3 DNA is the only sequence kept; it has 45 bases, read in frame from the first base. At the junction V is shortened by 3 bases and J by 2 bases, with 15 bases in between.

The TCR comes from a man aged 25-40 years in good health. Rearrangement joined TRBV5-4 to TRBJ2-7; the D call is tentative, TRBD1 or TRBD2, as each matches 5 bases. What was sequenced was naive CD4+ T cells sorted from blood. The sample's cell subset or site label is to be understood as: CD45RA+ positively selected. The CDR3 reads as follows: CASSSSRDGAYEQYF. The DNA reads as follows: TGTGCCAGCAGCTCCAGTCGGGACGGAGCCTACGAGCAGTACTTC.